The rows below give T cell receptor beta chains drawn from one sample of a study of cytomegalovirus exposure and HLA in healthy donors. Using immunoSEQ multiplex PCR, the repertoire was profiled, and TCRdb retains in-frame clones only, with some absent. The sample has some 210,000 clones, around four fifths seen once; the top ten hold 4.5% to 6%. Sequencing was done on a sample of PBMCs. The receptor source for this set is a woman aged 18-35 years in good health and CMV-seronegative. Both conserved end residues are part of each CDR3. The D gene is left open where the match is weak. The listing skips clone size in some rows; elsewhere it reads once, few, many or a size class.

v_call,d_call,j_call,clone_size,cdr3_nt,cdr3_aa
TRBV27,NA,TRBJ2-1,NA,TGTGCCAGCAGTTTGGTGGCAGCCCTATCCTACAATGAGCAGTTCTTC,CASSLVAALSYNEQFF
TRBV4-1,NA,TRBJ1-2,NA,TGCGCCAGCAGCCAAGGCATGTCAGGGGAGCACTATGGCTACACCTTC,CASSQGMSGEHYGYTF
TRBV10-3,TRBD1,TRBJ2-3,NA,TGTGCCATCAGCCCTAGACAGGGGGCGACAGATACGCAGTATTTT,CAISPRQGATDTQYF
TRBV5-1,TRBD2,TRBJ2-3,NA,TGCGCCAGCAGCTTGGTCCGGGGGGACACAGATACGCAGTATTTT,CASSLVRGDTDTQYF
TRBV11-2,NA,TRBJ1-2,NA,TGTGCCAGCAGCTTAGTCTCAGCCTATGGCTACACCTTC,CASSLVSAYGYTF
TRBV6-5,TRBD1,TRBJ1-1,NA,TGTGCCAGCAGTAAGGGACAGGCGGGAACTGAAGCTTTCTTT,CASSKGQAGTEAFF
TRBV29-1,TRBD2,TRBJ2-5,NA,TGCAGCGTTCGGGACCGCGGGGGACAGACCCAGTACTTC,CSVRDRGGQTQYF
TRBV6-5,NA,TRBJ1-4,NA,TGTGCCTCCCAACAGGGTATTGAAAAACTGTTTTTT,CASQQGIEKLFF
TRBV5-6,TRBD2,TRBJ2-7,NA,TGTGCCAGCAGGCGACTAGCGGGGCCATCCTACGAGCAGTACTTC,CASRRLAGPSYEQYF
TRBV9,NA,TRBJ2-4,NA,TGTGCCAGCAGCTCTCGCCCGGGACCCGAAAACATTCAGTACTTC,CASSSRPGPENIQYF
TRBV11-2,NA,TRBJ1-4,NA,TGTGCCAGCAGACAAGGCGCTACCGCAACTAATGAAAAACTGTTTTTT,CASRQGATATNEKLFF
TRBV5-6,NA,TRBJ2-7,once,TGTGCCAGCAGCCCGAACCGGTTCCACGAGCAGTACTTC,CASSPNRFHEQYF
TRBV4-1,NA,TRBJ1-1,NA,TGCGCCAGCAGCCAAGGAGCAGTGGATAACACTGAAGCTTTCTTT,CASSQGAVDNTEAFF
TRBV6-5,TRBD2,TRBJ2-2,NA,TGTGCCAGCAGTTGGGAAGCGGGGGGTAACACCGGGGAGCTGTTTTTT,CASSWEAGGNTGELFF
TRBV2,NA,TRBJ2-6,NA,TGTGCCACTTCCGGTGGGGAGTCTGGGGCCAACGTCCTGACTTTC,CATSGGESGANVLTF
TRBV27,TRBD1,TRBJ1-1,once,TGTGCCAGCAGTTCGGGACAGGGAAACACTGAAGCTTTCTTT,CASSSGQGNTEAFF
TRBV10-1,NA,TRBJ2-7,once,TGCGCCAGCAGTGACACCATCCCCCGTGGGCCCTACGAGCAGTACTTC,CASSDTIPRGPYEQYF
TRBV9,NA,TRBJ1-2,NA,TGTGCCAGCAGCGTAGACCCTAACTATGGCTACACCTTC,CASSVDPNYGYTF
TRBV5-1,NA,TRBJ2-5,NA,TGCGCCAGCAGAAATCAGGGGTGGCAAGAGACCCAGTACTTC,CASRNQGWQETQYF
TRBV7-2,TRBD2,TRBJ2-1,NA,TGTGCCAGCAGCTTAAGGCGGGGGGGTTACAATGAGCAGTTCTTC,CASSLRRGGYNEQFF
TRBV5-4,TRBD2,TRBJ2-7,NA,TGTGCCAGCAGCGGGGGACTAGCGGGACAAACCTACGAGCAGTACTTC,CASSGGLAGQTYEQYF
TRBV4-2,NA,TRBJ2-3,once,TGTGCCAGCAGCAAACACCTAGCGGATACGCAGTATTTT,CASSKHLADTQYF
TRBV7-3,NA,TRBJ1-2,NA,TGTGCCAGCAGCCCCGGGACTTACTATGGCTACACCTTC,CASSPGTYYGYTF
TRBV27,NA,TRBJ2-1,once,TGTGCCAGCAGCGCTCCCCCATTAGATGAGCAGTTCTTC,CASSAPPLDEQFF
TRBV5-1,TRBD2,TRBJ2-3,NA,TGCGCCAGCAGGGCGGGAGCTTCTTCTTTTTCGCGGTATTTT,CASRAGASSFSRYF
TRBV28,NA,TRBJ1-5,NA,TGTGCCTCCTCTCCTCCCCGGGGGCCGGGTCAGCCCCAGCATTTT,CASSPPRGPGQPQHF
TRBV5-4,NA,TRBJ2-7,NA,TGTGCCAGCAGCGCGCCGGGTTACGAGCAGTACTTC,CASSAPGYEQYF
TRBV7-9,TRBD1,TRBJ1-1,few,TGTGCCAGCAGCGTACGACAGGGGGCCCACACTGAAGCTTTCTTT,CASSVRQGAHTEAFF
TRBV7-3,NA,TRBJ2-1,once,TGTGCCAGCAGCTTAAACCCAGGAAATGAGCAGTTCTTC,CASSLNPGNEQFF
TRBV5-1,NA,TRBJ2-1,NA,TGCGCCAGCAGCTTGGGGCGGGTTGAGCAGTTCTTC,CASSLGRVEQFF
TRBV27,NA,TRBJ2-2,NA,TGTGCCAGCAGTCCTCGAGGGATGGGTGCCGGGGAGCTGTTTTTT,CASSPRGMGAGELFF
TRBV10-3,NA,TRBJ1-2,once,TGTGCCATCAGTGAGTCCCGCCGACAGGAAGGTCGCTATGGCTACACCTTC,CAISESRRQEGRYGYTF
TRBV11-2,NA,TRBJ2-1,NA,TGTGCCAGCAGCTTAGTATTCTCGGGGTTGCCCTACAATGAGCAGTTCTTC,CASSLVFSGLPYNEQFF
TRBV19,TRBD1,TRBJ1-2,NA,TGTGCCAGTATGGGAAGACAGGGGGCGAATGGCTACACCTTC,CASMGRQGANGYTF
TRBV19,NA,TRBJ1-5,NA,TGTGCCAGTAGGACAGGTAATCAGCCCCAGCATTTT,CASRTGNQPQHF
TRBV30,NA,TRBJ2-7,NA,TGTGCCTGGAGCGAAAGCCTTCTACGGGAGCAGTACTTC,CAWSESLLREQYF